A single sample gave rise to the 20 T cell receptor beta chains below, sequenced in a study of regulatory T cells in long-lasting Graves disease (dated by TCRdb to the early 2020s). Library preparation was by multiplex PCR. TCRdb shows the sequencer as Illumina HiSeq 4000. TCR beta libraries were built with iRepertoire HTBI primers and Arm-PCR amplification of CDR3 regions. TCRdb reanalyzed the raw reads on its own, using fastp at Q25 for trimming and MiXCR for clone calling, and kept in-frame beta chains. Entries are consolidated by CDR3 protein sequence, retaining the most common genes and DNA. Counted in this sample were around 450,000 distinct CDR3 sequences; around 14% of them appeared once. The ten largest clones represent over 15% of the sample. The meaning of the sample's time point label: newly diagnosed GD, antithyroid drugs for less than 3 months. For both TCR sequencing and RNA sequencing, RNA was extracted from PBMCs in TRIzol.

The same sample was also used in a study of T cells in Graves' hyperthyroidism and ophthalmopathy.

The starting material was peripheral blood mononuclear cells (PBMCs), obtained at new diagnosis, from a patient treated with antithyroid drugs. The receptor source for this set is a woman aged 25-40 years with Graves disease. Donor details come from another sample of the same person, matched by shared clones.

In its sample, this clonotype was seen many times. The rearrangement links TRBV6-5 to TRBJ2-3; no reliable D call. The germline V gene has CDR1 MNHEY and CDR2 SVGAGI. The ends were cut back, 2 bases at V and 5 bases at J, with 14 bases in the middle. This CDR3 has 15 amino acids. This CDR3 reads CASSYQARPEDTQYF. In nucleotides, the CDR3 is TGTGCCAGCAGTTACCAGGCCCGTCCGGAAGATACGCAGTATTTT.

This clonotype was counted at least ten times. The rearrangement uses TRBV12-3 or TRBV12-4 and TRBJ2-1; 11 bases map to TRBD2. The J segment lost 8 bases and the V segment lost 6 bases, leaving 6 bases of the junction unmatched. The CDR3 loop spans 14 amino acids. As DNA, the CDR3 is TGTGCCAGCAGCTCTAGCGGGAGGCCCGATGAGCAGTTCTTC. Translated: CASSSSGRPDEQFF.

Only a few counts were recorded for this clonotype. Given a much more abundant clone one base away, this may be a read error. CDR3 in amino acids: CASNRDLAGGSYEQYF. Here the CDR3 DNA reads TGCGCCAGCAACCGCGACCTAGCGGGAGGTAGTTACGAGCAGTACTTC. The rearrangement links TRBV5-1 to TRBJ2-7; the match to TRBD2 covers 11 bases. Germline V CDR1 and CDR2: SGHRS, YFSETQ. V lost 6 bases, J lost 4 bases, and 12 bases stayed unmatched. The CDR3 spans 16 residues.

There are many counts of this clonotype. The chain recombines TRBV20-1 with TRBJ2-7, with TRBD2 identical over 14 bases. The CDR3 totals 15 residues. Germline-derived CDR1 and CDR2 are DFQATT and SNEGSKA (reference sequence). After removal of 5 bases from V and 5 bases from J, the junction contained 8 bases not matched to a gene. As DNA, the CDR3 is TGCAGTGCTCCTAGGGGACTAGCGGGAGAGGACGAGCAGTACTTC. Amino acid sequence: CSAPRGLAGEDEQYF.

Concerning this clonotype itself: Compared with germline, one end of the junction differs, possibly owing to a read error. The rearrangement uses TRBV20-1 and TRBJ2-1; 7 bases are shared with TRBD1. The germline V gene encodes CDR1 DFQATT and CDR2 SNEGSKA (reference sequence). This CDR3 has 18 residues. CDR3 residues: CSANLRASRGSSYNEQFF. The CDR3 coding sequence is TGCAGCGCTAACCTACGGGCTTCCAGGGGGAGCTCCTACAATGAGCAGTTCTTC.

The gene calls are TRBV25-1 and TRBJ2-3, with no clear D. Germline CDR1 reads MGHDK; CDR2 reads SYGVNS. Between the trimmed V and J ends, which lost 6 bases and 0 bases, there was a span of 7 bases. This CDR3 region has 13 residues. CDR3 region: CASRLSSTDTQYF. CDR3 coding DNA: TGTGCCAGCAGACTTTCTAGCACAGATACGCAGTATTTT.

This clonotype has a handful of counts. The V and J genes are TRBV30 and TRBJ2-6; D is possibly TRBD1 (6 bases). Germline-derived CDR1 and CDR2 are GTSNPN and SVGIG (reference sequence). This CDR3 region has 14 residues. Deletions cut 5 bases from V and 0 bases from J, with 8 bases between. The CDR3 loop is CAWAQGSGANVLTF. The CDR3 DNA reads TGTGCCTGGGCACAGGGCTCTGGGGCCAACGTCCTGACTTTC.

This clonotype was seen ten or more times. The J gene is TRBJ1-2, the V gene TRBV12-3 or TRBV12-4; D is ambiguous. V lost 6 bases and J lost 6, with 14 bases in between. The CDR3 sequence is 13 residues long. CDR3: CASSPRVSDGYTF. Here the CDR3 DNA reads TGTGCCAGCAGCCCTCGTGTATCCGATGGCTACACCTTC.

This clonotype was seen many times. CDR3 nucleotide sequence: TGCAGTGCCATAGAAGGGGCTGGAAAAGAGACCCAGTACTTC. It specifies CSAIEGAGKETQYF. The gene calls are TRBV20-1 and TRBJ2-5, with D maybe TRBD1 (5 bases). Germline CDR1 and CDR2: DFQATT and SNEGSKA (reference sequence). V shed 6 bases and J shed 3 bases, with 17 bases lying between them. The length of the CDR3 is 14 residues.

This clonotype was picked up a small number of times. This chain links TRBV19 with TRBJ1-1, with 9 bases matching TRBD1. Trimming at V came to 3 bases and at J to 4 bases, leaving 6 bases not matched to a gene. The CDR3 contains 15 residues. Germline CDR1 and CDR2: LNHDA and SQIVND (reference sequence). CDR3 DNA sequence: TGTGCCAGTAGTATTCCCGGGACAGGGAGCACTGAAGCTTTCTTT. Translated: CASSIPGTGSTEAFF.

There are a few counts of this clonotype. The chain carries TRBV27 and TRBJ2-7; perhaps TRBD1 as D (5 bases). Looked up from germline, CDR1 is MNHEY and CDR2 is SMNVEV (reference sequence). Trimming took off 3 bases at V and 5 bases at J, with 8 bases between the two ends. The CDR3 is made up of 12 amino acids. The chain's CDR3 is CASSLQGHEQYF. Written as DNA, the CDR3 is TGTGCCAGCAGTTTGCAGGGCCACGAGCAGTACTTC.

This rearrangement joins TRBV28 to TRBJ2-7; D gene unclear. Between the trimmed V and J ends, which lost 10 bases and 3 bases, there was a span of 7 bases. CDR3 size: 10 residues. Germline V gene lookup returns CDR1 MDHEN and CDR2 SYDVKM. For the CDR3, the DNA is TGTGCCACAAAGGGCTACGAGCAGTACTTC. This translates into CATKGYEQYF.

This clonotype was seen at least ten times. This chain links TRBV28 with TRBJ1-6, with 8 bases fitting TRBD1. CDR1 and CDR2 (germline): MDHEN, SYDVKM. CDR3 length: 15 residues. The V segment lost 6 bases and the J segment 7 bases; nucleotides outside the gene matches: 8. CDR3 in amino acids: CASRASTGVNSPLHF. The CDR3 nucleotides are TGTGCCAGCAGGGCATCGACAGGGGTCAATTCACCCCTCCACTTT.

This clonotype appeared many times. The V call is TRBV7-2, the J call TRBJ2-3; no clear D gene. This CDR3 is 15 amino acids long. CDR1 SGHTA and CDR2 FQGNSA come from the germline V gene. The V end was cut by 2 bases, the J end by 0 bases, with 9 bases between. CDR3 in amino acids: CASSLFLTSTDTQYF. The CDR3 region has the DNA TGTGCCAGCAGCTTATTCCTCACTAGCACAGATACGCAGTATTTT.

Details on this clonotype: At one of its ends the junction is not consistent with the germline gene, which may arise from a read error. The J gene is TRBJ2-2, the V gene TRBV30; TRBD2 aligns across 14 bases. In germline, CDR1 is GTSNPN, CDR2 SVGIG (reference sequence). The CDR3 runs to 16 residues. For the CDR3, the DNA is TGTGCCTGGAGTGGGGGACTAGCGGGAGACACCAGGGAGCTGTTTTTT. It is translated as CAWSGGLAGDTRELFF.

This clonotype showed up many times. CDR3 region: CASSVKGAGGGAGSYNEQFF. In DNA form, the CDR3 reads TGTGCCAGCAGCGTAAAAGGTGCAGGGGGCGGGGCAGGCTCCTACAATGAGCAGTTCTTC. The chain carries TRBV9 and TRBJ2-1; 8 bases are a match to TRBD1. CDR3 length equals 20 residues. With V trimmed by 1 base and J by 0 bases, 15 bases remained unmatched. Germline V gene lookup returns CDR1 SGDLS and CDR2 YYNGEE.

This clonotype was found many times. This chain links TRBV5-1 with TRBJ2-7, with D possibly matching TRBD2 (6 bases). The V and J ends lost 7 bases and 4 bases respectively, with 12 bases between them. Per the germline V gene, CDR1 is SGHRS and CDR2 is YFSETQ. The CDR3 is 12 amino acids. The CDR3 DNA reads TGCGCCAGCGCAATCGGAGGGTACGAGCAGTACTTC. As protein: CASAIGGYEQYF.

This sequence joins TRBV7-6 and TRBJ2-7, with TRBD2 identical over 14 bases. CDR3 size: 17 residues. After removal of 4 bases from V and 1 base from J, the junction contained 6 bases not matched to a gene. The germline gives CDR1 SGHVS, CDR2 FNYEAQ. The CDR3, as DNA: TGTGCCAGCAGCTCGGGACTAGCGGGAGTAGAATCCTACGAGCAGTACTTC. Its protein product is CASSSGLAGVESYEQYF.

To note about this clonotype: A much larger clone is a single base away; this may be a read error. J is TRBJ2-7 and V is TRBV7-2, with 10 bases fitting TRBD2. Germline values: CDR1 SGHTA, CDR2 FQGNSA. The CDR3 loop spans 15 amino acids. V gave up 7 bases and J gave up 0 bases; unmatched junction bases: 6. DNA for the CDR3: TGTGCCAGCAACTTTAGCGGGAGGCACTCCTACGAGCAGTACTTC. Translating gives CASNFSGRHSYEQYF.

There are many counts of this clonotype. V gene TRBV24-1 combines with J gene TRBJ2-3; 11 bases map to TRBD2. After removal of 5 bases from V and 5 bases from J, the junction contained 5 bases not matched to a gene. The CDR3 sequence is 15 residues long. Looked up from germline, CDR1 is KGHDR and CDR2 is SFDVKD. CDR3 sequence (DNA): TGTGCCACCAGTGTCCTAGCGGGAGGACAAGATACGCAGTATTTT. Translated: CATSVLAGGQDTQYF.